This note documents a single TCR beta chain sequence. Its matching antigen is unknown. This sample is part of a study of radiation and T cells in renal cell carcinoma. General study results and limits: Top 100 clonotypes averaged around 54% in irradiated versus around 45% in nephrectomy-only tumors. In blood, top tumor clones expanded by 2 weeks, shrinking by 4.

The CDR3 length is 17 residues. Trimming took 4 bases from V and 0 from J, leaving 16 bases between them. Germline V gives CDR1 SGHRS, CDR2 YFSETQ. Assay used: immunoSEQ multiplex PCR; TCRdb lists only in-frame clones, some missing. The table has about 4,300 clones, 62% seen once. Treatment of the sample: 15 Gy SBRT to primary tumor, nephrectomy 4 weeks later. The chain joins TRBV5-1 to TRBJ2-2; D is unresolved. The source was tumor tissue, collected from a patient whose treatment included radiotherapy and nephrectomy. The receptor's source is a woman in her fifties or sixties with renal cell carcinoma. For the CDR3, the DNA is TGCGCCAGCAGCGCGATCGGAGCGCGGTCGAACACCGGGGAGCTGTTTTTT. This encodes CASSAIGARSNTGELFF.